Sequencing of this T cell receptor beta chain was carried out in a study of cytomegalovirus exposure and HLA in healthy donors. Primers for the PCR totalled 60 Vbeta and 13 Jbeta. The repertoire was sequenced with immunoSEQ multiplex PCR; TCRdb's copy has only in-frame clones and lacks some. The sample has about 130,000 clones; around 80% are singletons. The count of this clone is one. The CDR3 spans 14 residues. The germline CDR1 and CDR2 sequences are SGHAT and FQNNGV. This sequence joins TRBV11-2 and TRBJ2-5; possibly TRBD1 for D (5 bases). The J call may be mistaken, given a closer DNA end match to TRBJ2-7. The sample was PBMCs. The receptor was derived from a woman aged 35 to 49 in good health and CMV-seronegative. CDR3: CASSLSNRMGEQYF. CDR3 DNA: TGTGCCAGCAGCCTATCAAACAGGATGGGCGAGCAGTACTTC.